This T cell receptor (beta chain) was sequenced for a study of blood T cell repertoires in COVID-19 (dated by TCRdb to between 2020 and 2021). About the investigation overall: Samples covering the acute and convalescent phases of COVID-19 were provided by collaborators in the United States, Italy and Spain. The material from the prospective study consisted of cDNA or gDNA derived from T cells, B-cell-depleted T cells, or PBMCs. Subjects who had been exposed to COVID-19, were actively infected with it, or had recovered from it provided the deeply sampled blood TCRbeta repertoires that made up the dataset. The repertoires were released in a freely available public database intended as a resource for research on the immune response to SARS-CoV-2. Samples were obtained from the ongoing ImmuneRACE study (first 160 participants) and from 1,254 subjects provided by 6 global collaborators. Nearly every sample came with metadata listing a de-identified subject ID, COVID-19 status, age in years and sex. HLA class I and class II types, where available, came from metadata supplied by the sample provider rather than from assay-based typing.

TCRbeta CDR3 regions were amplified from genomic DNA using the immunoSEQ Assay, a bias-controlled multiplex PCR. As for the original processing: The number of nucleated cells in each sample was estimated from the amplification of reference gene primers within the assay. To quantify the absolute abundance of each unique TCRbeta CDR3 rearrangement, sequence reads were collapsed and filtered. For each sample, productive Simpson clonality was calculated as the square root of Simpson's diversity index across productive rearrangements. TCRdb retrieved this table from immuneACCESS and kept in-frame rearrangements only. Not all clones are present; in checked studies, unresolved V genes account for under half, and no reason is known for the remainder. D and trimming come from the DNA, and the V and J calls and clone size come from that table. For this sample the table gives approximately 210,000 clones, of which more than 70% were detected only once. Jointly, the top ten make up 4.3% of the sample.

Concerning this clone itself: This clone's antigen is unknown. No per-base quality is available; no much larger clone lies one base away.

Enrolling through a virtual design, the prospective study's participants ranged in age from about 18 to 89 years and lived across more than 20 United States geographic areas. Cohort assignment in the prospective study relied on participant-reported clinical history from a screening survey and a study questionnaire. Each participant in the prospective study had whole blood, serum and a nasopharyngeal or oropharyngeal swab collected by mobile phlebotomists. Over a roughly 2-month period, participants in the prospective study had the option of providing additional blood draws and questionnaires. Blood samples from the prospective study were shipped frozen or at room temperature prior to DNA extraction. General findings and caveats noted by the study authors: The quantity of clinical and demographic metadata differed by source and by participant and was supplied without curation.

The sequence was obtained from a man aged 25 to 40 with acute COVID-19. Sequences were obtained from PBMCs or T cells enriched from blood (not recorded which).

The CDR3 protein is CASSEINTEAFF. The nucleotides are TGTGCCAGCAGCGAGATAAACACTGAAGCTTTCTTT. Here the chain combines TRBV13 and TRBJ1-1; no confident D gene assignment can be made. At the junction V is shortened by 5 bases and J by 2 bases, with 6 bases in between. CDR1 PRHDT and CDR2 FYEKMQ were looked up in the germline V gene (reference sequence). The CDR3 measures 12 amino acids from cysteine to phenylalanine. Just the 36-base CDR3 DNA is kept, in frame starting at base 1.